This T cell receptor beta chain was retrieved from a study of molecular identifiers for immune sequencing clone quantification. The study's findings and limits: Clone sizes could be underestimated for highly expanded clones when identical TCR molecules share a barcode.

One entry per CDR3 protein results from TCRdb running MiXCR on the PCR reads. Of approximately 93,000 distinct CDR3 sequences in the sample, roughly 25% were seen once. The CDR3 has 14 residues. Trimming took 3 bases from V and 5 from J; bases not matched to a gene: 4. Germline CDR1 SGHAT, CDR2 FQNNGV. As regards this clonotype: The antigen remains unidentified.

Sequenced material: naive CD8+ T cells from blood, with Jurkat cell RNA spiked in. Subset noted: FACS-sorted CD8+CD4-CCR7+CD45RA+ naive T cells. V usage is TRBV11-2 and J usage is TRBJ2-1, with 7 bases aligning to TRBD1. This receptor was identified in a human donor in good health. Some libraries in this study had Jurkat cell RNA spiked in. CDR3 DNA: TGTGCCAGCAGCTTCGGGGACAGTGACAATGAGCAGTTCTTC. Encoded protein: CASSFGDSDNEQFF.